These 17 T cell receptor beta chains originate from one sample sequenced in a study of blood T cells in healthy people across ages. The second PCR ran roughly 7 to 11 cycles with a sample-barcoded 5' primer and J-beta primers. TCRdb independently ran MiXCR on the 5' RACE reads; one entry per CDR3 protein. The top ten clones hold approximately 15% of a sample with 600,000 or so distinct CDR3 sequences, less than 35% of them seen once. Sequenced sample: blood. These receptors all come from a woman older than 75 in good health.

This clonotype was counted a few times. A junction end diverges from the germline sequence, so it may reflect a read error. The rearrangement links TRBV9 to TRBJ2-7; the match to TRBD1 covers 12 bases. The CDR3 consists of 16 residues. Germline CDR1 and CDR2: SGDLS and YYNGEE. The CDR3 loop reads CAGSVAGTGGPYEQYF. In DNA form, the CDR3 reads TGTGCCGGCAGCGTCGCCGGGACAGGGGGCCCCTACGAGCAGTACTTC.

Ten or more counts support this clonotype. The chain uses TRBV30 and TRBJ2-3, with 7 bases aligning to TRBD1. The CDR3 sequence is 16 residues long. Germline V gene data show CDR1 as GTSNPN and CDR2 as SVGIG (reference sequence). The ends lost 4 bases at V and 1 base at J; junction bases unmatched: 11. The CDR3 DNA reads TGTGCCTGGACTGCCTCGACAGGGTCGGGCACAGATACGCAGTATTTT. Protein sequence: CAWTASTGSGTDTQYF.

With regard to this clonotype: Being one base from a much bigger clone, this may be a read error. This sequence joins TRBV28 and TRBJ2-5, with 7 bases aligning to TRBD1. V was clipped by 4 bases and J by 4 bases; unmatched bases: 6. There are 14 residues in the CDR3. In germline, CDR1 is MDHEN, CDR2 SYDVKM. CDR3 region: CASSWGQGVETQYF. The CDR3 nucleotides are TGTGCCAGCAGTTGGGGGCAGGGGGTAGAGACCCAGTACTTC.

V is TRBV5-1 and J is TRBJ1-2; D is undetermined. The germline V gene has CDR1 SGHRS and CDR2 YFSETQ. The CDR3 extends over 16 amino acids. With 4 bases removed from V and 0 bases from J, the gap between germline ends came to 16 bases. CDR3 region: CASSPSADTANYGYTF. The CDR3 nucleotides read TGCGCCAGCAGCCCCTCGGCGGATACAGCTAACTATGGCTACACCTTC.

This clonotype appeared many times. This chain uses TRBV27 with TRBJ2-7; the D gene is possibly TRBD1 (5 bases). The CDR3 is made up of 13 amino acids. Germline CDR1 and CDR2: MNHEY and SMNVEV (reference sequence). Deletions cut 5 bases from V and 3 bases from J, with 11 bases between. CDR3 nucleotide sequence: TGTGCCAGCAGTCCAACAGGAGTCTACGAGCAGTACTTC. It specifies CASSPTGVYEQYF.

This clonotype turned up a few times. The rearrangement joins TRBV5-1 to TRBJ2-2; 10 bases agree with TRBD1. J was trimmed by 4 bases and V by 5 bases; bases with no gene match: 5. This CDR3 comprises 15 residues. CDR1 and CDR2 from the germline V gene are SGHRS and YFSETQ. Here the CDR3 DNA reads TGCGCCAGCAGAATGGGGACAGGGGCCACCGGGGAGCTGTTTTTT. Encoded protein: CASRMGTGATGELFF.

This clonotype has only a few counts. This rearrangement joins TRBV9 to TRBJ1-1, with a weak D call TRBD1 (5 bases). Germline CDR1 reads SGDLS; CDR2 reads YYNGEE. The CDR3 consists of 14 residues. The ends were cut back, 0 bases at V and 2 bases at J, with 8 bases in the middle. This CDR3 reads CASSVDGQNTEAFF. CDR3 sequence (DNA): TGTGCCAGCAGCGTAGACGGACAAAACACTGAAGCTTTCTTT.

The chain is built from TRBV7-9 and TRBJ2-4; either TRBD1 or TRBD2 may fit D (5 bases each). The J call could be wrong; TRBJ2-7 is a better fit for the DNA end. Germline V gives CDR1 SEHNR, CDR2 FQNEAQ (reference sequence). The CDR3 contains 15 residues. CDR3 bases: TGTGCCAGCAGCATCATGGGACCAGAGGAGTACGAGCAGTACTTC. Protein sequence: CASSIMGPEEYEQYF.

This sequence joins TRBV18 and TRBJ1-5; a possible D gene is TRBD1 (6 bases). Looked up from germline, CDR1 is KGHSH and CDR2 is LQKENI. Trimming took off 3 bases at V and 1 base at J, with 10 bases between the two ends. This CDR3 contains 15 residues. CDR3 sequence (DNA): TGTGCCAGCTCACCCCCCGGGGGCAGCAATCAGCCCCAGCATTTT. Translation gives CASSPPGGSNQPQHF.

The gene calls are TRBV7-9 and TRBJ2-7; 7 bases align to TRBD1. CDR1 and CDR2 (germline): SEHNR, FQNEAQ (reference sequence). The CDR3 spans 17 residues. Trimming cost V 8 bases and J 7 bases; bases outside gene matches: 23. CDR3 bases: TGTGCCAGCCTCAAAAGGCCGGGACAGAGAGTTGGCAATGAGCAGTACTTC. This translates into CASLKRPGQRVGNEQYF.

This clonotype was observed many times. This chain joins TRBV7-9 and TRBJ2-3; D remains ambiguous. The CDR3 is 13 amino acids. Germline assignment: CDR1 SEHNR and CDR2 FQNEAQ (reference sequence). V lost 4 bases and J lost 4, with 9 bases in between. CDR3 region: CASSSGSPDTQYF. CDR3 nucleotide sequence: TGTGCCAGCAGCTCAGGATCGCCAGATACGCAGTATTTT.

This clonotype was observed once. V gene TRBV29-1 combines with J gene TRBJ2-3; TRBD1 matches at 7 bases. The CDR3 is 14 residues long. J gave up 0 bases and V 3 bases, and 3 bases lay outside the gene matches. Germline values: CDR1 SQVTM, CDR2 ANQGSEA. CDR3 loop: CSVDDRASTDTQYF. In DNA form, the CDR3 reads TGCAGCGTTGATGACAGGGCTAGCACAGATACGCAGTATTTT.

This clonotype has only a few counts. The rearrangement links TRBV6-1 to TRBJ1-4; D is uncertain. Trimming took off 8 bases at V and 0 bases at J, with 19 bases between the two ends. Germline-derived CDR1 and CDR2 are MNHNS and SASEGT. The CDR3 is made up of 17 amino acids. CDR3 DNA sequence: TGTGCCAGCTCTATTGCCCCGTTAACTGCAACTAATGAAAAACTGTTTTTT. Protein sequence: CASSIAPLTATNEKLFF.

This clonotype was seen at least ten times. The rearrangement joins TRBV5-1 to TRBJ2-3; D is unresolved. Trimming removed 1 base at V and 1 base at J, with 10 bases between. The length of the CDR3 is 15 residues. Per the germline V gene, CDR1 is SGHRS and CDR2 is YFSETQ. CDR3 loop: CASSLTAARTDTQYF. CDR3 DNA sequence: TGCGCCAGCAGCTTGACGGCGGCACGCACAGATACGCAGTATTTT.

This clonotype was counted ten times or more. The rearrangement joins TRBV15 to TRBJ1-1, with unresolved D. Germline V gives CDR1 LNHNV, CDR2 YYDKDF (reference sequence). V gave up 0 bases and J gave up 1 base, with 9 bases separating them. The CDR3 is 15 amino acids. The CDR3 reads CATSRDGRWNTEAFF. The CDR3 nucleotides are TGTGCCACCAGCAGAGATGGACGGTGGAACACTGAAGCTTTCTTT.

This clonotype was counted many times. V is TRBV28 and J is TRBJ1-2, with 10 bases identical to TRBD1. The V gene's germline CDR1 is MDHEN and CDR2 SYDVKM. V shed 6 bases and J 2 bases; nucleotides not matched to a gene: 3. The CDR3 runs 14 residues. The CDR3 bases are TGTGCCAGCAGGGGGGGACAGGGGAACTATGGCTACACCTTC. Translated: CASRGGQGNYGYTF.

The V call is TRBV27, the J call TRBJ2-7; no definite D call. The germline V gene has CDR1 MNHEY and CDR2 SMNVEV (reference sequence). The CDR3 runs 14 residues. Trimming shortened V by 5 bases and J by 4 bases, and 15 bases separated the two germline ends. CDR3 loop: CASSPRQLAYEQYF. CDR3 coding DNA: TGTGCCAGCAGTCCCCGGCAGTTAGCATACGAGCAGTACTTC.